This TCR beta chain stems from a study of cytomegalovirus exposure and HLA in healthy donors. As for the study in general: Earlier findings included roughly 100 million unique TCR beta sequences obtained from about 180 million T cells.

The CDR3 contains 16 residues. The ends were cut back, 2 bases at V and 2 bases at J, with 16 bases in the middle. Per the germline V gene, CDR1 is MNHNS and CDR2 is SASEGT. A multiplex PCR was run with 60 Vbeta primers and 13 Jbeta primers. The data were produced by immunoSEQ multiplex PCR, yet TCRdb's version contains in-frame clones alone and is incomplete. The data hold around 84,000 clones, with more than 60% observed a single time. Study observations and caveats: Rare TCR sequences dominated, though some public TCRs recurred in many donors. Some TCR beta chains (about 180 of them) were listed as cytomegalovirus-associated. In a later analysis, an Asian-associated ancestry cluster reportedly showed fewer N-insertions than the roughly 730-donor mean.

As to this clone: Antigen specificity is unknown.

The TCR originated in a human donor in good health. The sequenced material came from PBMCs. V gene TRBV6-1 combines with J gene TRBJ2-7; TRBD1 is a possible D gene (5 bases). In nucleotides, the CDR3 is TGTGCCAGCAGTGAACCAGATCTCGGACATCCCTACGAGCAGTACTTC. This sequence encodes CASSEPDLGHPYEQYF.